The clone carrying this T cell receptor beta chain has just a few counts. Its specificity is unknown. The data stem from a study of blood T cells in healthy people across ages. Study-wide results and caveats: Diversity estimates from one million T cells were considered underestimates.

V dropped 2 bases and J dropped 11 bases, with 10 bases sitting between them. This CDR3 region has 11 residues. Germline lookup yields CDR1 MDHEN and CDR2 SYDVKM. For the second PCR, which ran for about 7 to 11 cycles, a sample-barcoded 5' primer and a J-beta primer mix were used. From the 5' RACE reads, TCRdb called clonotypes with MiXCR, one entry per CDR3 protein. The data contain about 290,000 distinct CDR3 sequences, around 29% of them singletons. The V call is TRBV28, the J call TRBJ2-7; maybe TRBD1 (6 bases). The TCR was taken from a woman between 70 and 85 years old in good health. Sequencing input: blood. CDR3 sequence: CASSLQGSKYF. CDR3 bases: TGTGCCAGCAGTTTACAGGGGAGTAAGTACTTC.